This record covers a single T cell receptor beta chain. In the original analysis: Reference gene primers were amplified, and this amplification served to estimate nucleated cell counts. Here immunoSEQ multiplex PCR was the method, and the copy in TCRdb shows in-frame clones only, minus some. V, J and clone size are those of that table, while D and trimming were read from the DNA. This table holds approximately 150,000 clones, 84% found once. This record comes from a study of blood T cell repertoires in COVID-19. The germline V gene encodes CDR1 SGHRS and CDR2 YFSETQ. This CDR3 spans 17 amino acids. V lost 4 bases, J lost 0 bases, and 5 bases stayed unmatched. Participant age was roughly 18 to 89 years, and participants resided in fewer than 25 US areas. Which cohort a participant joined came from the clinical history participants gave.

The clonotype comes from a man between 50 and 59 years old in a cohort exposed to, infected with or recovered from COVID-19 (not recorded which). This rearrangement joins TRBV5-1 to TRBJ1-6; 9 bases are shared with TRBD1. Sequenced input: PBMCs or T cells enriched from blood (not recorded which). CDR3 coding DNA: TGCGCCAGCAGCGCCGGGACAGGGAACTCCTATAATTCACCCCTCCACTTT. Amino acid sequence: CASSAGTGNSYNSPLHF. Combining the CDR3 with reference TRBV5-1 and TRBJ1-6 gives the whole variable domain KAGVTQTPRYLIKTRGQQVTLSCSPISGHRSVSWYQQTPGQGLQFLFEYFSETQRNKGNFPGRFSGRQFSNSRSEMNVSTLELGDSALYLCASSAGTGNSYNSPLHFGNGTRLTVT.